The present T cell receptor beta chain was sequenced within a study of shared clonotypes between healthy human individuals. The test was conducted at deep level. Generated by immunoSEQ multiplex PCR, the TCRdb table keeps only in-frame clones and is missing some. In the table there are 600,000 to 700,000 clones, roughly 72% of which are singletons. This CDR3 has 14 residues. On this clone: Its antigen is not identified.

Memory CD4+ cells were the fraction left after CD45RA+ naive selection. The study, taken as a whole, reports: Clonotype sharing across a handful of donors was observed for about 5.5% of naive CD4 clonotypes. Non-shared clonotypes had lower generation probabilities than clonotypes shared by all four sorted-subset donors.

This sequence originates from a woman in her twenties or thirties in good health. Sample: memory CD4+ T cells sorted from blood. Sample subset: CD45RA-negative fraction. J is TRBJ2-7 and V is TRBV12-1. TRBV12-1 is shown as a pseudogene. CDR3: CASSGRPCSYEQYF. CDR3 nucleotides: TGTGCCAGCAGCGGACGGCCCTGCTCCTACGAGCAGTACTTC.